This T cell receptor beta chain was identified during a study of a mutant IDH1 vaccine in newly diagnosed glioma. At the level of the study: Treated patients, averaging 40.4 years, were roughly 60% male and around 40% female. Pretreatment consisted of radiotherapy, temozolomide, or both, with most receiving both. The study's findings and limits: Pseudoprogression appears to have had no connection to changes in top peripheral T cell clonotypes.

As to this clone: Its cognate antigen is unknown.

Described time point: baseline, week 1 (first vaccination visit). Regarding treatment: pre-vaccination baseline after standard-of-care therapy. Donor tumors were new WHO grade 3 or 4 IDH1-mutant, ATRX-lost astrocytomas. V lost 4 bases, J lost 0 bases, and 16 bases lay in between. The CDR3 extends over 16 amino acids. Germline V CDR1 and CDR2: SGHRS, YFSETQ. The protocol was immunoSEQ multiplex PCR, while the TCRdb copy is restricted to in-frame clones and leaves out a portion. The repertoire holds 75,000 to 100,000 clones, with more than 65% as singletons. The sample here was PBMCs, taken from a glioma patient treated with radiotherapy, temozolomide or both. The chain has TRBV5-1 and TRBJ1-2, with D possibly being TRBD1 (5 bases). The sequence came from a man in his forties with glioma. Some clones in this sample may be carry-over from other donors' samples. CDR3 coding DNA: TGCGCCAGCAGCCCTGGACACTCCGCCACTAACTATGGCTACACCTTC. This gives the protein CASSPGHSATNYGYTF.